Detailed here is one T cell receptor beta chain. The data derive from a study of blood T cell repertoires in COVID-19. The method was immunoSEQ multiplex PCR; TCRdb's version includes in-frame clones alone and lacks a portion of them. This table has approximately 120,000 clones, approximately 84% appearing once. The sequenced sample consisted of peripheral blood. This clonotype originated in a woman aged 50 to 65 who had recovered from COVID-19.

The CDR3 DNA sequence: TGCGCCAGCAGTCGTAACAGGGGGCTAACCTACGAGCAGTACTTC. It codes for CASSRNRGLTYEQYF. The rearrangement uses TRBV4-3 and TRBJ2-7; 9 nucleotides match TRBD1. CDR3 length equals 15 residues. Trimming at V came to 6 bases and at J to 2 bases, leaving 8 bases not matched to a gene. Germline V lookup: CDR1 LGHNA, CDR2 YSLEER.